The 27 T cell receptor beta chains below all came from one sample that was sequenced in a study of neurological immune-mediated disorders. TCRdb passed the 5' RACE reads through MiXCR, listing each CDR3 protein once. The table lists 50,000 to 70,000 distinct CDR3 sequences, under 2.5% of them singletons. Sequenced input: PBMCs. The receptors here all came from a man aged 50-60 years with multiple sclerosis.

This clonotype was detected many times. V usage is TRBV20-1 and J usage is TRBJ2-5; 11 bases match TRBD2. V shed 1 base, J shed 7 bases, and the junction held 5 bases outside the gene matches. The V gene's germline CDR1 is DFQATT and CDR2 SNEGSKA (reference sequence). The CDR3 spans 14 residues. As DNA, the CDR3 is TGCAGTGCTAGAGCTAGCGGGGGGCAGGGGACCCAGTACTTC. This codes for CSARASGGQGTQYF.

This clonotype was detected ten times or more. The rearrangement links TRBV7-2 to TRBJ2-7; D is perhaps TRBD2 (6 bases). Per germline, CDR1 SGHTA and CDR2 FQGNSA. The length of the CDR3 is 14 residues. The germline V and J ends were trimmed by 1 base and 3 bases, with 10 bases remaining between them. The CDR3 coding sequence is TGTGCCAGCAGCTTAGGACCGACTAGCTACGAGCAGTACTTC. Translating it yields CASSLGPTSYEQYF.

In its sample, this clonotype was seen a few times. The rearrangement uses TRBV20-1 and TRBJ1-2; 7 bases are a match to TRBD1. CDR3 length: 11 amino acids. V lost 0 bases to trimming and J lost 12 bases; unmatched junction nucleotides: 4. The germline V gene has CDR1 DFQATT and CDR2 SNEGSKA (reference sequence). CDR3: CSARDPGGDTF. The CDR3 coding sequence is TGCAGTGCTAGAGATCCAGGGGGAGACACCTTC.

This clonotype showed up many times. The chain combines TRBV9 with TRBJ2-1, with D possibly matching TRBD1 (6 bases). V dropped 0 bases and J dropped 4 bases, with 14 bases sitting between them. CDR1 SGDLS and CDR2 YYNGEE come from the germline V gene. The CDR3 has 16 residues. The CDR3 protein is CASSVEGDGYYNEQFF. The CDR3, as DNA: TGTGCCAGCAGCGTAGAGGGGGACGGATATTACAATGAGCAGTTCTTC.

At least ten counts were recorded for this clonotype. The chain has TRBV5-1 and TRBJ1-6; D call uncertain. CDR1 is SGHRS, CDR2 YFSETQ, per germline. V was clipped by 0 bases and J by 10 bases, with 8 bases between them. The CDR3 is 13 residues long. The CDR3 loop is CASSLGSQSPLHF. The CDR3 nucleotides are TGCGCCAGCAGCTTGGGGTCCCAATCACCCCTCCACTTT.

This clonotype came up many times. The rearrangement links TRBV11-1 to TRBJ2-7; TRBD2 agrees at 8 bases. Germline V gene lookup returns CDR1 SGHAT and CDR2 FQDESV (reference sequence). There are 15 residues in the CDR3. The junction had 4 bases not matched to a gene; V was cut back by 3 bases and J by 0 bases. The CDR3 nucleotides read TGTGCCAGCAGCTTTAGCGGGGACTTCTCCTACGAGCAGTACTTC. Its translation is CASSFSGDFSYEQYF.

This clonotype was counted a single time. The chain couples TRBV6-5 to TRBJ1-6, with a possible D match to TRBD1 (5 bases). The V end was cut by 2 bases, the J end by 7 bases, with 12 bases between. Germline-derived CDR1 and CDR2 are MNHEY and SVGAGI. The CDR3 runs to 15 residues. The CDR3 spells CASSYVPGTNSPLHF. DNA of the CDR3: TGTGCCAGCAGTTACGTGCCAGGGACCAATTCACCCCTCCACTTT.

This clonotype turned up a few times. The conserved final phenylalanine or tryptophan is absent from the CDR3, which likely points to a read error. This chain joins TRBV6-1 and TRBJ2-4; 9 nucleotides align to TRBD1. This CDR3 is built from 16 residues. Germline V gene data show CDR1 as MNHNS and CDR2 as SASEGT. Trimming cost V 3 bases and J 7 bases; bases outside gene matches: 10. CDR3 in DNA: TGTGCCAGCAGTGAGTTGGAACAGGGGGCGCGTAACATTCAGTACTGC. Translation: CASSELEQGARNIQYC.

This clonotype showed up many times. V and J are TRBV24-1 and TRBJ1-5, with 7 bases identical to TRBD1. The CDR3 runs to 14 residues. V shed 2 bases and J 6 bases; nucleotides not matched to a gene: 3. The germline CDR1 and CDR2 sequences are KGHDR and SFDVKD. The CDR3: CATSDYRGGQPQHF. CDR3 DNA sequence: TGTGCCACCAGTGATTACAGGGGTGGTCAGCCCCAGCATTTT.

Notes on this clonotype: This could be a read error, since a much larger clone is one nucleotide away. The chain has TRBV7-2 and TRBJ1-6; no definite D call. The germline V gene has CDR1 SGHTA and CDR2 FQGNSA. The CDR3 extends over 12 amino acids. DNA of the CDR3: TGTGCCAGCAGCCGCCTTGGATCACCCCTCAACTTT. Protein sequence: CASSRLGSPLNF. Looking up the rest from reference TRBV7-2 and TRBJ1-6 gives the full variable domain: GAGVSQSPSNKVTEKGKDVELRCDPISGHTALYWYRQSLGQGLEFLIYFQGNSAPDKSGLPSDRFSAERTGGSVSTLTIQRTQQEDSAVYLCASSRLGSPLNFGNGTRLTVT.

This clonotype was observed at least ten times. The chain employs TRBV20-1 and TRBJ1-1; TRBD1 aligns across 7 bases. The CDR3 contains 12 residues. Losses at the gene ends were 5 bases for V and 3 bases for J; bases not matched to a gene: 3. The V gene's germline CDR1 is DFQATT and CDR2 SNEGSKA (reference sequence). The CDR3 region is CSAGQADTEAFF. CDR3 DNA sequence: TGCAGTGCTGGACAGGCGGACACTGAAGCTTTCTTT.

In its sample, this clonotype was seen once. The chain employs TRBV12-2 and TRBJ2-5; TRBD1, the table's D call, was not compared with the DNA. TRBV12-2 has pseudogene status. This CDR3 is built from 17 residues. For the CDR3, the DNA is TGTGCAAGTCGCTCCCCTAGGACCCAAGGGGGCAAGGAGACCCAGTACTTC. The encoded protein is CASRSPRTQGGKETQYF.

This clonotype was found many times. The V gene is TRBV20-1, the J gene TRBJ1-1; TRBD1 aligns across 9 bases. From germline, CDR1 is DFQATT and CDR2 SNEGSKA (reference sequence). This CDR3 has 12 residues. V was clipped by 5 bases and J by 5 bases; unmatched bases: 3. The CDR3 DNA reads as TGCAGTGCTGGGACAGGGCTAACTGAAGCTTTCTTT. Protein sequence: CSAGTGLTEAFF.

This clonotype was counted at least ten times. The V and J genes are TRBV20-1 and TRBJ2-1; D is ambiguous. Germline V gives CDR1 DFQATT, CDR2 SNEGSKA (reference sequence). The V end lost 3 bases, the J end lost 10 bases, and 10 bases lay between the germline ends. The CDR3 runs 11 residues. The CDR3 DNA reads TGCAGTGCTAGTGAGCGTTGGGAGCAGTTCTTC. Its translation: CSASERWEQFF.

At least ten counts were recorded for this clonotype. J is TRBJ2-7 and V is TRBV7-9, with unresolved D. The V gene's germline CDR1 is SEHNR and CDR2 FQNEAQ (reference sequence). CDR3 length: 14 amino acids. The germline V and J ends were trimmed by 5 bases and 1 base, with 12 bases remaining between them. The DNA of the CDR3 is TGTGCCAGCAGCCTGGCAGTGACTTCCTACGAGCAGTACTTC. Its protein product is CASSLAVTSYEQYF.

Concerning this clonotype itself: A read error may be the cause here, since a much bigger clone is one base away. The CDR3 end shows no conserved phenylalanine or tryptophan, and so a read error is likely. The chain recombines TRBV20-1 with TRBJ2-7; 7 positions match TRBD1. V lost 6 bases, J lost 6 bases, and 5 bases stayed unmatched. Looked up from germline, CDR1 is DFQATT and CDR2 is SNEGSKA (reference sequence). The length of the CDR3 is 11 residues. CDR3 DNA: TGCAGTGCCCGCCGGGACAGCGAGCAGTACATC. Translating gives CSARRDSEQYI.

Comment on this clonotype: A much bigger clone sits one base away, suggesting this may be a read error. The CDR3 DNA is TGTGCCAGCAGCTTCACAAGGAACACTGAAGATTTCTTT. It yields the protein CASSFTRNTEDFF. The J gene is TRBJ1-1, the V gene TRBV7-8; unclear D gene. This CDR3 comprises 13 residues. Per germline, CDR1 SGHVS and CDR2 FQNEAQ.

In this sample, this clonotype turned up many times. The V and J genes are TRBV25-1 and TRBJ1-6, with D tentatively TRBD1 (6 bases). The CDR3 extends over 11 amino acids. V gave up 7 bases and J gave up 13 bases, with 11 bases separating them. Germline CDR1 and CDR2: MGHDK and SYGVNS. The CDR3 reads CASKGDSPLHF. The CDR3 DNA reads as TGTGCCAGCAAGGGGGACTCTCCCCTCCACTTT.

This clonotype occurred many times. The chain links TRBV7-2 to TRBJ1-1; no firm D call. The V gene lost 5 bases and the J gene lost 8 bases, with 12 bases spanning the gap. The CDR3 length is 12 residues. Germline V lookup: CDR1 SGHTA, CDR2 FQGNSA. The CDR3 reads CASSQTAVEAFF. The CDR3 DNA reads TGTGCCAGCAGCCAGACGGCGGTAGAAGCTTTCTTT. Full variable domain (remainder filled in from reference TRBV7-2 and TRBJ1-1): GAGVSQSPSNKVTEKGKDVELRCDPISGHTALYWYRQSLGQGLEFLIYFQGNSAPDKSGLPSDRFSAERTGGSVSTLTIQRTQQEDSAVYLCASSQTAVEAFFGQGTRLTVV.

Ten or more counts support this clonotype. The chain recombines TRBV7-2 with TRBJ2-7; no clear D. The CDR3 totals 11 residues. Trimming shortened V by 4 bases and J by 3 bases, and 4 bases separated the two germline ends. CDR1 SGHTA and CDR2 FQGNSA come from the germline V gene. CDR3 in DNA: TGTGCCAGCAGCTGGAACTACGAGCAGTACTTC. It is translated as CASSWNYEQYF.

This clonotype was recorded at least ten times. The chain recombines TRBV5-1 with TRBJ1-6; D unclear. V was pared by 2 bases and J by 3 bases, with 9 bases between. From germline, CDR1 is SGHRS and CDR2 YFSETQ. This CDR3 comprises 15 residues. CDR3 in amino acids: CASSLGGIYNSPLHF. CDR3 sequence (DNA): TGCGCCAGCAGCTTAGGAGGGATCTATAATTCACCCCTCCACTTT.

Concerning this clonotype itself: A much more abundant neighbour one base away suggests this may be a read error. The chain is built from TRBV12-3 or TRBV12-4 and TRBJ2-7; unclear D gene. The CDR3 sequence is 13 residues long. CDR3 sequence (DNA): TGTGCCAGCAGTTTATTGGTCAGCTACGAGAAGTACTTC. Its translation is CASSLLVSYEKYF.

The rearrangement uses TRBV11-2 and TRBJ2-7, with D possibly matching TRBD2 (5 bases). Germline V gene sequence: CDR1 SGHAT, CDR2 FQNNGV. Deletions cut 2 bases from V and 3 bases from J, with 11 bases between. This CDR3 comprises 14 residues. The CDR3 here is CASSLSPGGYEQYF. CDR3 nucleotide sequence: TGTGCCAGCAGCTTATCCCCAGGAGGCTACGAGCAGTACTTC.

This clonotype was picked up many times. This chain joins TRBV5-5 and TRBJ1-5, with D hard to call. The CDR3 extends over 16 amino acids. Germline V gene lookup returns CDR1 SGHKS and CDR2 YYEKEE (reference sequence). The V end lost 3 bases, the J end lost 1 base, and 14 bases lay between the germline ends. The CDR3 sequence: CASSSREDPSNQPQHF. CDR3 bases: TGTGCCAGCAGCTCCCGAGAGGATCCCAGCAATCAGCCCCAGCATTTT.

This clonotype has at least ten counts. V and J are TRBV29-1 and TRBJ2-3; 14 nucleotides agree with TRBD2. The CDR3 totals 14 residues. V was clipped by 4 bases and J by 8 bases; unmatched bases: 5. Germline CDR1 is SQVTM and CDR2 is ANQGSEA. CDR3 in DNA: TGCAGCGTTGGACTAGCGGGGGGGCGAGGTACGCAGTATTTT. It encodes CSVGLAGGRGTQYF.

This clonotype came up many times. The chain joins TRBV18 to TRBJ2-5; 7 bases line up with TRBD1. Germline-derived CDR1 and CDR2 are KGHSH and LQKENI. J gave up 5 bases and V 3 bases, and 12 bases lay outside the gene matches. This CDR3 is 16 amino acids long. CDR3 loop: CASSPRQGSIAETQYF. DNA of the CDR3: TGTGCCAGCTCACCGAGACAGGGTTCTATTGCGGAGACCCAGTACTTC. Based on the CDR3 plus reference TRBV18 and TRBJ2-5, the full variable domain is NAGVMQNPRHLVRRRGQEARLRCSPMKGHSHVYWYRQLPEEGLKFMVYLQKENIIDESGMPKERFSAEFPKEGPSILRIQQVVRGDSAAYFCASSPRQGSIAETQYFGPGTRLLVL.

This clonotype was found many times. The chain employs TRBV5-1 and TRBJ2-3; TRBD1 is a possible D gene (6 bases). The germline V gene encodes CDR1 SGHRS and CDR2 YFSETQ. This CDR3 spans 14 amino acids. V shed 3 bases and J shed 0 bases, with 8 bases lying between them. The CDR3 DNA is TGCGCCAGCAGCTATGACAGGAGCACAGATACGCAGTATTTT. Its protein product is CASSYDRSTDTQYF. The variable domain in full, with the rest retrieved from reference TRBV5-1 and TRBJ2-3, is KAGVTQTPRYLIKTRGQQVTLSCSPISGHRSVSWYQQTPGQGLQFLFEYFSETQRNKGNFPGRFSGRQFSNSRSEMNVSTLELGDSALYLCASSYDRSTDTQYFGPGTRLTVL.